This TCR beta chain was captured by sequencing in a study of cytomegalovirus exposure and HLA in healthy donors. In the case of this clone: As yet, its antigen is unknown.

Clones were sequenced by immunoSEQ multiplex PCR, and TCRdb holds only the in-frame ones, with some missing. The sample has over 200,000 clones; around 88% are singletons. Germline V CDR1 and CDR2: MDHEN, SYDVKM. Between the trimmed V and J ends, which lost 3 bases and 7 bases, there was a span of 16 bases. The CDR3 runs to 15 residues. Separate from the 666-subject first cohort was the approximately 110-subject validation cohort, to which the donors belonged. Points from the study as a whole: It was about 150 TCR beta chains that were listed as cytomegalovirus-associated.

Sequenced material: PBMCs. The clonotype originates from a woman in her late teens or twenties in good health and CMV-seronegative. The chain links TRBV28 to TRBJ1-5, with D tentatively TRBD1 (5 bases). For the CDR3, the DNA is TGTGCCAGCAGTTTCGTCTCAGGGATGGCCCAGCCCCAGCATTTT. Translation gives CASSFVSGMAQPQHF.